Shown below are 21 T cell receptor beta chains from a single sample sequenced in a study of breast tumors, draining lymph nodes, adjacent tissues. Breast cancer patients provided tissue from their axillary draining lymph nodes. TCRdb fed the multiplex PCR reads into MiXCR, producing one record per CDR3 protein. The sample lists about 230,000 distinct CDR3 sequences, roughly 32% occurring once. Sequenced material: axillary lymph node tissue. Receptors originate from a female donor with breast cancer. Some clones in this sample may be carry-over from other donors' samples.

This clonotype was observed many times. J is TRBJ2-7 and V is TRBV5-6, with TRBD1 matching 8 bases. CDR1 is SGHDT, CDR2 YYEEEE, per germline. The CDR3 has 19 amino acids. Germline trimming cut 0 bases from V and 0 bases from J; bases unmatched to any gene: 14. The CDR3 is CASSLAKGIRQGSSYEQYF. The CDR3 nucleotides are TGTGCCAGCAGCTTGGCCAAGGGGATTAGACAGGGGAGCTCCTACGAGCAGTACTTC.

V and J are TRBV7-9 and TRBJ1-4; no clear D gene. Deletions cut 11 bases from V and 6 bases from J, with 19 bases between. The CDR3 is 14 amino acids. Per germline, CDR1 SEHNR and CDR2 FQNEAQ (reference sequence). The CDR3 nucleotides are TGTGCCGCCGATAGCGGGAGCACAGATGAAAAACTGTTTTTT. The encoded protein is CAADSGSTDEKLFF.

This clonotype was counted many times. The CDR3 sequence is CASSLRGGGTYNEQFF. CDR3 sequence (DNA): TGTGCCAGCAGTTTAAGGGGAGGCGGGACCTACAATGAGCAGTTCTTC. V usage is TRBV12-3 or TRBV12-4 and J usage is TRBJ2-1; a possible D gene is TRBD2 (6 bases). The CDR3 has 16 amino acids. The ends were cut back, 2 bases at V and 2 bases at J, with 13 bases in the middle.

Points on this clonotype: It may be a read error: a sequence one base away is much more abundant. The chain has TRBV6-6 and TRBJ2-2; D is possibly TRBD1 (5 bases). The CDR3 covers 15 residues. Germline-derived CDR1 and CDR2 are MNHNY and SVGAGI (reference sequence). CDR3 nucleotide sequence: TGTGCCAGCAGTCACTCTCAGGGGAACACCGGGGAGCTGTTTTTT. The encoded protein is CASSHSQGNTGELFF.

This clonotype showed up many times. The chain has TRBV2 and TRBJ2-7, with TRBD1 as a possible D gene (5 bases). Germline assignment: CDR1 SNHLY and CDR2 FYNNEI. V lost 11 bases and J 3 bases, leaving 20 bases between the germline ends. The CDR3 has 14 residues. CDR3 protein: CAGAYGKGIYEQYF. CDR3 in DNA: TGTGCCGGAGCATATGGAAAGGGGATCTACGAGCAGTACTTC.

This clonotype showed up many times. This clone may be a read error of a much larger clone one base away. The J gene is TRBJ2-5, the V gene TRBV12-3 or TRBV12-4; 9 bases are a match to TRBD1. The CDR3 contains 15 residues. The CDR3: CATGTGRDGGEAQYF. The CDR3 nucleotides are TGTGCCACCGGGACAGGGCGTGACGGGGGAGAGGCCCAGTACTTC.

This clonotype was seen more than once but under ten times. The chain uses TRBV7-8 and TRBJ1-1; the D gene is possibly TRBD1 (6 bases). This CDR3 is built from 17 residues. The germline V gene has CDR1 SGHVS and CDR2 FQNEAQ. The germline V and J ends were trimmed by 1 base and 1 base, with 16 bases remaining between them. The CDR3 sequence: CASSLVLPGHKNTEAFF. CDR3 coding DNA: TGTGCCAGCAGCTTAGTCCTCCCGGGACATAAGAACACTGAAGCTTTCTTT.

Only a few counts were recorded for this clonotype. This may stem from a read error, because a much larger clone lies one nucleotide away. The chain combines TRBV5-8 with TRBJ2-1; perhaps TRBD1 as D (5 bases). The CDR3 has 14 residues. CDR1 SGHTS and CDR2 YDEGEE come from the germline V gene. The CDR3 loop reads CASSLARTNNEQSF. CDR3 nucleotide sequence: TGTGCCAGCAGCTTAGCCCGGACAAACAATGAGCAGTCCTTC.

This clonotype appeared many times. The DNA for the CDR3 is TGTGCCAGCAGTTTCGCGGGACAGGGGGACTACGAGCAGTACTTC. It yields the protein CASSFAGQGDYEQYF. V usage is TRBV12-3 or TRBV12-4 and J usage is TRBJ2-7, with TRBD1 identical over 11 bases. V lost 3 bases to trimming and J lost 3 bases; unmatched junction nucleotides: 4. This CDR3 contains 15 residues.

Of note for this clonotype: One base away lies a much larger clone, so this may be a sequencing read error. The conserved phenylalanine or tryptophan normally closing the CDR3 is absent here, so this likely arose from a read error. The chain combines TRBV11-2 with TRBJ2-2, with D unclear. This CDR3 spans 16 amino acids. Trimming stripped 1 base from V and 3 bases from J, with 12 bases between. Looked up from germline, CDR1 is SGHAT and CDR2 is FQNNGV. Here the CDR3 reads CASSLVHLSDTGELFS. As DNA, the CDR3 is TGTGCCAGCAGCTTAGTCCATTTAAGCGACACCGGGGAGCTGTTTTCT.

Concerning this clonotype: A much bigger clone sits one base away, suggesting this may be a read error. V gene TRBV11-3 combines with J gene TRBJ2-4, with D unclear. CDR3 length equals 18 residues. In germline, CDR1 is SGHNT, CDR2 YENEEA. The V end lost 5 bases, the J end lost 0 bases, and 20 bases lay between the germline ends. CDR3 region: CASSISLGADLAKNIQYF. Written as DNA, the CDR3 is TGTGCCAGCAGCATAAGTTTGGGCGCGGATCTAGCCAAAAACATTCAGTACTTC.

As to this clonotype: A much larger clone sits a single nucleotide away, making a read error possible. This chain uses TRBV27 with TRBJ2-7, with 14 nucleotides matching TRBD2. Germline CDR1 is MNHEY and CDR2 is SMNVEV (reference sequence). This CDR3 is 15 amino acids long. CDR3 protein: CASSSRGLAGEEQCF. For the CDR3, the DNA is TGTGCCAGCAGTTCCCGGGGACTAGCGGGAGAGGAGCAGTGCTTC.

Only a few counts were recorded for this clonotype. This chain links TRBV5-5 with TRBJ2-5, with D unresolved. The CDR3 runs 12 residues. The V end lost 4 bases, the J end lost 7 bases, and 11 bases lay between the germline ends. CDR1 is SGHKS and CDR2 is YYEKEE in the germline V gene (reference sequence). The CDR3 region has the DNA TGTGCCAGCAGCCGCGAAGGAGCGACCCAGTACTTC. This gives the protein CASSREGATQYF.

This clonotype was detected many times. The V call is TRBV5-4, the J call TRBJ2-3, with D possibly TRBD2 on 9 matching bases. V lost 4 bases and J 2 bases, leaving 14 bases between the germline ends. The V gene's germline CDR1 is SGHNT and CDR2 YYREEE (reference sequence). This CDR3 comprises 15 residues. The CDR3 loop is CASSLAGQVTDTQYF. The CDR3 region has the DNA TGTGCCAGCAGCCTAGCGGGACAGGTCACAGATACGCAGTATTTT.

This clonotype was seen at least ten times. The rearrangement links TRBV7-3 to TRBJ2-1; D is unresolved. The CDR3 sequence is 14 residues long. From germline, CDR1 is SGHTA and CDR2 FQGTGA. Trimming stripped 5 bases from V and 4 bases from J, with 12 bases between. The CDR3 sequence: CASSPSDKYNEQFF. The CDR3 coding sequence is TGTGCCAGCAGCCCGTCAGACAAATACAATGAGCAGTTCTTC.

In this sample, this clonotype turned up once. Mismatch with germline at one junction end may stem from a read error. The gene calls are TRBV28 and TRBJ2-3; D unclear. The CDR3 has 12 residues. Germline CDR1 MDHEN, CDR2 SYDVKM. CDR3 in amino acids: CPSSLGLGTQYF. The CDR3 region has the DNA TGCCCCAGCAGTTTAGGTCTCGGTACGCAGTATTTT.

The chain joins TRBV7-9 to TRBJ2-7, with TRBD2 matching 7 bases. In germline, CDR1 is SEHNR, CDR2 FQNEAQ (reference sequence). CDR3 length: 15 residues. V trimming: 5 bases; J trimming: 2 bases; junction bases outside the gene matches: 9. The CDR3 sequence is CASSLTGGRTYEQYF. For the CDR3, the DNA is TGTGCCAGCAGCCTCACGGGGGGACGGACCTACGAGCAGTACTTC.

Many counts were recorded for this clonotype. Here the CDR3 reads CSVEGQGEDEQYF. The CDR3 DNA sequence: TGCAGTGTCGAGGGGCAGGGGGAAGACGAGCAGTACTTC. V gene TRBV20-1 combines with J gene TRBJ2-7, with TRBD1 matching 7 bases. Germline V lookup: CDR1 DFQATT, CDR2 SNEGSKA (reference sequence). V was clipped by 7 bases and J by 5 bases; unmatched bases: 11. The CDR3 has 13 residues.

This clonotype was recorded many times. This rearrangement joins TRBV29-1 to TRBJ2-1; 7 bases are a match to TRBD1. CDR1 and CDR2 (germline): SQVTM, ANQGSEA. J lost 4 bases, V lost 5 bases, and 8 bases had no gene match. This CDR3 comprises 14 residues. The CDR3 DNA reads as TGCAGCGTTCACCGGGACAGCCTTTACAATGAGCAGTTCTTC. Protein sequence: CSVHRDSLYNEQFF.

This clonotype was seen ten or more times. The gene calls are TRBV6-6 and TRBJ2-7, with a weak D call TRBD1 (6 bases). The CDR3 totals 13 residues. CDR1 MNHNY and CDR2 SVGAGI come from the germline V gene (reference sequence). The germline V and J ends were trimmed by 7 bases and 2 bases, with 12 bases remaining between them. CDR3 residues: CASNGQPTYEQYF. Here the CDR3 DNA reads TGTGCCAGCAATGGACAGCCGACCTACGAGCAGTACTTC.

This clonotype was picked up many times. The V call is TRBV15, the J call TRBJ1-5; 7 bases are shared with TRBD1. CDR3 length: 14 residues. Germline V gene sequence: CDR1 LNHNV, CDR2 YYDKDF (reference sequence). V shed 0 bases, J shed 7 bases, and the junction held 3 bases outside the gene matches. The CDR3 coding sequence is TGTGCCACCAGCAGAGAGTCAGGGGGGCAGCCCCAGCATTTT. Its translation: CATSRESGGQPQHF. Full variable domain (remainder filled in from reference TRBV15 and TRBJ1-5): DAMVIQNPRYQVTQFGKPVTLSCSQTLNHNVMYWYQQKSSQAPKLLFHYYDKDFNNEADTPDNFQSRRPNTSFCFLDIRSPGLGDTAMYLCATSRESGGQPQHFGDGTRLSIL.